Following are 10 T cell receptor beta chains from one sample sequenced in a study of T cells in Graves' hyperthyroidism and ophthalmopathy. There were TCR beta CDR3 regions amplified from RNA transcripts. The TCR CDR3 first-round RT-PCR relied on the HTBI primer set. One entry per CDR3 protein, called by TCRdb with MiXCR from the multiplex PCR reads. This table has about 660,000 distinct CDR3 sequences, about 45% appearing once. Source material: peripheral blood or thyroid tissue (not recorded which). The source is an adult man with Graves' disease, either hyperthyroidism or ophthalmopathy (not recorded which).

DNA of the CDR3: TGTGCCAGCAGTTCAGGGACAGGGTTTGGCGAGCAGTACTTC. This gives the protein CASSSGTGFGEQYF. This chain connects TRBV12-3 or TRBV12-4 to TRBJ2-7; 9 bases align to TRBD1. The length of the CDR3 is 14 residues. V gave up 4 bases and J gave up 6 bases; unmatched junction bases: 7.

V usage is TRBV29-1 and J usage is TRBJ1-2, with D maybe TRBD1 (5 bases). Germline assignment: CDR1 SQVTM and CDR2 ANQGSEA. The CDR3 has 13 residues. The germline V and J ends were trimmed by 3 bases and 4 bases, with 12 bases remaining between them. CDR3 DNA sequence: TGCAGCGTTGAGCTGGGGGTGAGCTATGGCTACACCTTC. Translating gives CSVELGVSYGYTF.

J is TRBJ1-2 and V is TRBV2; perhaps TRBD1 as D (6 bases). This CDR3 has 16 residues. Germline CDR1 SNHLY, CDR2 FYNNEI. V was shortened by 7 bases and J by 6 bases, with 24 bases between the two germline ends. The CDR3 region has the DNA TGTGCCAGCAAATACCCGACAGGTGGTGGAGAACATGGCTACACCTTC. Its translation: CASKYPTGGGEHGYTF.

This clonotype has only a few counts. The chain has TRBV12-3 or TRBV12-4 and TRBJ1-4, with D hard to call. Deletions cut 2 bases from V and 2 bases from J, with 3 bases between. The CDR3 runs 13 residues. In DNA form, the CDR3 reads TGTGCCAGCAGTTTAAACACTAATGAAAAACTGTTTTTT. Protein: CASSLNTNEKLFF.

The gene calls are TRBV5-8 and TRBJ1-3; D is ambiguous. Germline loops: CDR1 SGHTS, CDR2 YDEGEE. This CDR3 has 15 amino acids. V was cut by 0 bases and J by 0 bases, with 7 bases left in between. The CDR3 loop is CASSLEQGSGNTIYF. CDR3 nucleotides: TGTGCCAGCAGCTTGGAACAAGGCTCTGGAAACACCATATATTTT.

This sequence joins TRBV12-3 or TRBV12-4 and TRBJ2-7; possible D gene TRBD1, 6 bases. V lost 6 bases and J lost 5, with 14 bases in between. CDR3 length: 13 amino acids. CDR3 DNA: TGTGCCAGCAGCTACAACAGGGCCCACGAGCAGTACTTC. It yields the protein CASSYNRAHEQYF.

The J gene is TRBJ2-3, the V gene TRBV9; 10 nucleotides agree with TRBD1. In germline, CDR1 is SGDLS, CDR2 YYNGEE. This CDR3 contains 14 residues. J lost 6 bases, V lost 3 bases, and 4 bases had no gene match. CDR3 protein: CASSGTGGLDTQYF. The CDR3 region has the DNA TGTGCCAGCAGCGGGACAGGGGGACTGGATACGCAGTATTTT.

Concerning this clonotype itself: A much larger clone sits a single nucleotide away, making a read error possible. The V call is TRBV7-2, the J call TRBJ2-7; no clear D gene. The CDR3 spans 12 residues. The germline gives CDR1 SGHTA, CDR2 FQGNSA. CDR3 region: CAGSLEDYEQYF. The CDR3 DNA sequence: TGTGCCGGCAGCTTAGAAGACTACGAGCAGTACTTC. Variable domain in full (rest from reference TRBV7-2 and TRBJ2-7): GAGVSQSPSNKVTEKGKDVELRCDPISGHTALYWYRQSLGQGLEFLIYFQGNSAPDKSGLPSDRFSAERTGGSVSTLTIQRTQQEDSAVYLCAGSLEDYEQYFGPGTRLTVT.

The V and J genes are TRBV20-1 and TRBJ2-7; a possible D gene is TRBD1 (6 bases). This CDR3 contains 15 residues. The germline CDR1 and CDR2 sequences are DFQATT and SNEGSKA (reference sequence). V lost 3 bases, J lost 3 bases, and 18 bases lay in between. The CDR3 DNA reads TGCAGTGCTAGTGATCAGGGGAACACTGGCTACGAGCAGTACTTC. It translates to CSASDQGNTGYEQYF.

The rearrangement uses TRBV15 and TRBJ2-5; D is unclear. The CDR3 loop spans 14 amino acids. Germline V CDR1 and CDR2: LNHNV, YYDKDF (reference sequence). The V gene lost 1 base and the J gene lost 9 bases, with 15 bases spanning the gap. CDR3 coding DNA: TGTGCCACCAGCAGAGTAGAAATTAATCAGCCCCAGTACTTC. Translating gives CATSRVEINQPQYF.